This is a list of T cell receptor beta chains from one sample in a study of T cell responses to AZD1222 COVID-19 vaccine. Some clones are missing from TCRdb's copy, which holds only in-frame ones; the method was immunoSEQ multiplex PCR. The sample shows 70,000 to 95,000 clones, 70% to 90% of them seen only once. The sample in question was peripheral blood, obtained 28 days after the second AZD1222 dose. All receptors come from an adult who received the AZD1222 COVID-19 vaccine. CDR3s include the opening cysteine and the closing phenylalanine or tryptophan. D genes are given only for firm matches. The size field is filled for only some rows; it gives once, few, many or a size class.

J gene | clone size | V gene | D gene | CDR3 DNA | CDR3 protein
TRBJ1-1 | NA | TRBV7-3 | NA | TGTGCCAGCAGCCCCGGGACTCACACTGAAGCTTTCTTT | CASSPGTHTEAFF
TRBJ2-3 | NA | TRBV29-1 | TRBD2 | TGCAGCGTCCGTGTCGGACTAGCGGGGGGTCGTGATACGCAGTATTTT | CSVRVGLAGGRDTQYF
TRBJ1-3 | NA | TRBV12-5 | NA | TGTGCTAGTGGTTTGGGTGTGGGGTCTGGAAACACCATATATTTT | CASGLGVGSGNTIYF
TRBJ1-1 | NA | TRBV9 | TRBD1 | TGTGCCAGCAGCTCCACGGCTTTCGGGTCCGCCAACAGGGGCCTCGGGAACACTGAAGCTTTCTTT | CASSSTAFGSANRGLGNTEAFF
TRBJ1-4 | NA | TRBV2 | NA | TGTGCCAGCAGTCAAACAGGGAGGGCCGAGGAAAAACTGTTTTTT | CASSQTGRAEEKLFF
TRBJ1-5 | once | TRBV10-3 | NA | TGTGCCATCAGTGAAAACAGAAATCAGCCCCAGCATTTT | CAISENRNQPQHF
TRBJ1-3 | NA | TRBV18 | TRBD1 | TGTGCCAGCTCGCTTACAGGGGGCGGGCGAAACACCATATATTTT | CASSLTGGGRNTIYF
TRBJ2-5 | NA | TRBV7-8 | TRBD2 | TGTGCCAGCAGCTTGGGACTAGGGGATGAGACCCAGTACTTC | CASSLGLGDETQYF
TRBJ1-1 | NA | TRBV4-1 | TRBD1 | TGCGCCAGCAGCCGAGACCGCAGGGGGCCGTTGGCGGGTGAAGCTTTCTTT | CASSRDRRGPLAGEAFF
TRBJ1-6 | NA | TRBV7-9 | NA | TGTGCCAGCAGCCCAAGACAGGTTAGAAATTCACCCCTCCACTTT | CASSPRQVRNSPLHF
TRBJ2-6 | NA | TRBV6-5 | TRBD2 | TGTGCCAGCAGAGTAGCGGGGTTAGGGGCCAACGTCCTGACTTTC | CASRVAGLGANVLTF
TRBJ1-1 | NA | TRBV23-1 | NA | TGCGCCAGCAGTCAATCCCGTGGTAACACTGAAGCTTTCTTT | CASSQSRGNTEAFF
TRBJ2-7 | NA | TRBV18 | NA | TGTGCCAGCTCCTACTACCGGGACACCAGGGCGGGGGAGCAGTACTTC | CASSYYRDTRAGEQYF
TRBJ2-2 | NA | TRBV2 | TRBD1 | TGTGCCAGCAGTGAATGGACAGGGCGGGCCGGGGAGCTGTTTTTT | CASSEWTGRAGELFF
TRBJ1-3 | NA | TRBV4-1 | NA | TGCGCCAGCAGCACCCAGGGAGGAAACACCATATATTTT | CASSTQGGNTIYF
TRBJ1-2 | NA | TRBV7-9 | NA | TGTGCCAGCAGCCCCCTTTTGGGGGGACGCCATGGCTACACCTTC | CASSPLLGGRHGYTF
TRBJ2-2 | NA | TRBV6-4 | TRBD1 | TGTGCCAGCAGTCCCGGACAGGGGAACACCGGGGAGCTGTTTTTT | CASSPGQGNTGELFF
TRBJ2-1 | NA | TRBV6-5 | NA | TGTGCCAGCAGTTACTCGAAAGGGGTCGGCAATGAGCAGTTCTTC | CASSYSKGVGNEQFF
TRBJ1-5 | NA | TRBV6-5 | TRBD1 | TGTGCCAGCAGTTACGGGACAGATTACAATCAGCCCCAGCATTTT | CASSYGTDYNQPQHF
TRBJ1-5 | NA | TRBV6-5 | TRBD1 | TGTGCCAGCAGTTCGACAGGGTATCAGCCCCAGCATTTT | CASSSTGYQPQHF
TRBJ2-5 | NA | TRBV3-1/TRBV3-2 | TRBD1 | TGTGCCAGCAGCCTGGGACAGGGTCCACCAGAGACCCAGTACTTC | CASSLGQGPPETQYF
TRBJ1-2 | NA | TRBV7-8 | NA | TGTGCCAGCAGCTCGGGTCTAACACATTCGAAGGGCTACACCTTC | CASSSGLTHSKGYTF
TRBJ2-5 | NA | TRBV7-2 | TRBD2 | TGTGCCAGCAGCTTAGCAACTAGCGGGGGATTGGGGACCCAGTACTTC | CASSLATSGGLGTQYF
TRBJ1-6 | NA | TRBV6-5 | TRBD1 | TGTGCCAGCAGGTACAGGGGGGACTCACCCCTCCACTTT | CASRYRGDSPLHF
TRBJ2-7 | NA | TRBV6-1 | NA | TGTGCCAGCAGTGAGTACCAGGCCTCCTACGAGCAGTACTTC | CASSEYQASYEQYF
TRBJ2-2 | NA | TRBV3-1/TRBV3-2 | NA | TGTGCCAGCAGCCCCAACAGGAACACCGGGGAGCTGTTTTTT | CASSPNRNTGELFF
TRBJ1-1 | NA | TRBV7-3 | NA | TGTGCCAGCAGCTTATACCCGACAGGACTTATGAACACTGAAGCTTTCTTT | CASSLYPTGLMNTEAFF
TRBJ1-2 | NA | TRBV25-1 | TRBD1 | TGTGCCAGTCGGGACAGGGGGTATGGCTACACCTTC | CASRDRGYGYTF
TRBJ1-5 | NA | TRBV10-3 | NA | TGTGCCATCAGGAGGGGGGGCGAAGGCAATCAGCCCCAGCATTTT | CAIRRGGEGNQPQHF
TRBJ1-1 | once | TRBV4-2 | NA | TGTGCCAGCAGCCCTGCTACGGTCATGAACACTGAAGCTTTCTTT | CASSPATVMNTEAFF